Listed below are T cell receptor beta chains from one sample, sequenced in a study of Graves' ophthalmopathy and Graves' hyperthyroidism. TCRdb processed the multiplex PCR reads anew with MiXCR; each CDR3 protein has one entry. The sample includes some 370,000 distinct CDR3 sequences, about a sixth of them seen just once. Specimen: peripheral blood. The receptors were gathered from an adult woman with stable Graves' hyperthyroidism. The CDR3 runs from the conserved cysteine through the conserved F or W. Fields, in order: D gene, CDR3 length, V gene, CDR3 protein. A D gene is named only where the DNA matches it firmly.

d_gene: -
len: 14
v_gene: TRBV6-1
CDR3aa: CASSDWFSSYDQYF

d_gene: TRBD2
len: 17
v_gene: TRBV5-4
CDR3aa: CASSSGTSGSVAGELFF

d_gene: -
len: 16
v_gene: TRBV20-1
CDR3aa: CSARSTASSGANVLTF

d_gene: TRBD1
len: 14
v_gene: TRBV6-1
CDR3aa: CASRGQGILQPQHF

d_gene: TRBD1
len: 14
v_gene: TRBV7-2
CDR3aa: CASTRTGGEYEQYF

d_gene: TRBD2
len: 17
v_gene: TRBV7-8
CDR3aa: CASRQLINPGGAETQYF

d_gene: TRBD2
len: 15
v_gene: TRBV20-1
CDR3aa: CSAIAQTSGRGEQYF

d_gene: -
len: 11
v_gene: TRBV20-1
CDR3aa: CSARVLSAQHF

d_gene: -
len: 14
v_gene: TRBV6-1
CDR3aa: CASSGLDGSETQYF

d_gene: -
len: 15
v_gene: TRBV28
CDR3aa: CASSPSGGGNQPQHF

d_gene: TRBD2
len: 15
v_gene: TRBV7-2
CDR3aa: CASSPPSGIQETQYF

d_gene: -
len: 13
v_gene: TRBV6-5
CDR3aa: CASEAGVGNTIYF

d_gene: TRBD1
len: 14
v_gene: TRBV2
CDR3aa: CASRIDRAHTEAFF

d_gene: TRBD1
len: 15
v_gene: TRBV18
CDR3aa: CASSRQGSSGSPLHF

d_gene: TRBD1
len: 14
v_gene: TRBV5-4
CDR3aa: CASSRDSLNTEAFF

d_gene: -
len: 15
v_gene: TRBV6-5
CDR3aa: CASSYGVAMNTEAFF

d_gene: -
len: 14
v_gene: TRBV27
CDR3aa: CASSLYGGAGELFF

d_gene: -
len: 18
v_gene: TRBV12-3/TRBV12-4
CDR3aa: CASSAFLGVPSTRYGYTF

d_gene: -
len: 13
v_gene: TRBV6-5
CDR3aa: CASRAGPSYEQYF

d_gene: TRBD1
len: 13
v_gene: TRBV6-9
CDR3aa: CASSAQGSSPLHF

d_gene: -
len: 13
v_gene: TRBV12-5
CDR3aa: CASSGAYGTEAFF

d_gene: -
len: 14
v_gene: TRBV11-2
CDR3aa: CASSLVSGDYEQCF

d_gene: -
len: 12
v_gene: TRBV15
CDR3aa: CATSRGGKEAFF

d_gene: -
len: 14
v_gene: TRBV6-2/TRBV6-3
CDR3aa: CASSYSRNTPEQYF

d_gene: -
len: 12
v_gene: TRBV20-1
CDR3aa: CSARRAQVRTGF

d_gene: -
len: 14
v_gene: TRBV10-3
CDR3aa: CAISEVGGRETQYF

d_gene: TRBD2
len: 15
v_gene: TRBV7-9
CDR3aa: CASSLAAGGPHTQYF

d_gene: -
len: 15
v_gene: TRBV11-2
CDR3aa: CASSLDLGRNYGYTF

d_gene: -
len: 17
v_gene: TRBV6-1
CDR3aa: CASSGQGAFVSSYEQYF

d_gene: -
len: 14
v_gene: TRBV20-1
CDR3aa: CSARVAGDNQPQHF

d_gene: -
len: 15
v_gene: TRBV12-3/TRBV12-4
CDR3aa: CASSLMAGANTEAFF

d_gene: -
len: 13
v_gene: TRBV6-2/TRBV6-3
CDR3aa: CASSYRDKLEAFF

d_gene: -
len: 12
v_gene: TRBV7-2
CDR3aa: CASSTRDPEQYF

d_gene: -
len: 11
v_gene: TRBV20-1
CDR3aa: CSARLRYEQYF

d_gene: -
len: 14
v_gene: TRBV27
CDR3aa: CASSGWENNSPLHF

d_gene: TRBD2
len: 11
v_gene: TRBV7-2
CDR3aa: CASGTSGIPYF

d_gene: TRBD2
len: 15
v_gene: TRBV2
CDR3aa: CASSGLGTRLGEQYF

d_gene: -
len: 17
v_gene: TRBV6-2/TRBV6-3
CDR3aa: CASSYSWLLSRANVLTF

d_gene: -
len: 13
v_gene: TRBV12-3/TRBV12-4
CDR3aa: CASRLPGNTEAFF

d_gene: -
len: 15
v_gene: TRBV20-1
CDR3aa: CSARDLGWGNQPQHF

d_gene: TRBD1
len: 13
v_gene: TRBV12-5
CDR3aa: CASDRDRATEAFF

d_gene: TRBD1
len: 12
v_gene: TRBV6-5
CDR3aa: CASSLGGGQFLF

d_gene: -
len: 14
v_gene: TRBV28
CDR3aa: CASSPAGRQETQYF

d_gene: -
len: 14
v_gene: TRBV28
CDR3aa: CASSEMGRRTEAFF

d_gene: -
len: 11
v_gene: TRBV29-1
CDR3aa: CSVESGFEQYF

d_gene: -
len: 15
v_gene: TRBV5-1
CDR3aa: CASSSTGTSSYEQYF

d_gene: TRBD1
len: 15
v_gene: TRBV6-2/TRBV6-3
CDR3aa: CASRSIRDRGDEQYF

d_gene: -
len: 17
v_gene: TRBV27
CDR3aa: CASSDGSPGESRETQYF

d_gene: TRBD1
len: 16
v_gene: TRBV20-1
CDR3aa: CSARSRDRRYNQPQHF

d_gene: -
len: 14
v_gene: TRBV6-5
CDR3aa: CASSYGALNTEAFF

d_gene: -
len: 13
v_gene: TRBV7-9
CDR3aa: CASSLAPAGEAFF

d_gene: TRBD1
len: 14
v_gene: TRBV10-2
CDR3aa: CASSSTTGIGELFF

d_gene: -
len: 15
v_gene: TRBV5-1
CDR3aa: CASTYRPGHNYEQYF

d_gene: -
len: 12
v_gene: TRBV3-1
CDR3aa: CASTRGRAEAFF

d_gene: -
len: 14
v_gene: TRBV7-9
CDR3aa: CASSSPRAQETQYF

d_gene: TRBD1
len: 13
v_gene: TRBV12-3/TRBV12-4
CDR3aa: CASTTRGHTEAFF

d_gene: -
len: 15
v_gene: TRBV7-2
CDR3aa: CASSLAGLVSGEQYF

d_gene: -
len: 12
v_gene: TRBV28
CDR3aa: CASGHPPYEQYF

d_gene: -
len: 11
v_gene: TRBV10-1
CDR3aa: CASTRGGEQYF

d_gene: -
len: 15
v_gene: TRBV28
CDR3aa: CAVVGAGSLSYEQYF